The 23 T cell receptor beta chains listed next were all sequenced from one sample in a study of blood T cell repertoires in COVID-19. TCRdb's table, derived via immunoSEQ multiplex PCR, lists solely in-frame clones and lacks some. The data contain approximately 210,000 clones, 70% to 90% of them singletons. The sequenced sample consisted of peripheral blood. Every receptor here comes from a woman aged 70-85 years with active or convalescent COVID-19.

Only a few counts were recorded for this clone. This rearrangement joins TRBV7-3 to TRBJ2-3; 10 bases match TRBD2. J gave up 5 bases and V 2 bases, and 4 bases lay outside the gene matches. The CDR3 consists of 15 residues. Germline loops: CDR1 SGHTA, CDR2 FQGTGA. CDR3 nucleotide sequence: TGTGCCAGCAGCTTAGTAGCGGGGGGTCTAGATACGCAGTATTTT. The encoded protein is CASSLVAGGLDTQYF.

J is TRBJ1-1 and V is TRBV7-2, with 10 bases identical to TRBD1. CDR3 length: 13 residues. J gave up 6 bases and V 5 bases, and 3 bases lay outside the gene matches. Germline CDR1 SGHTA, CDR2 FQGNSA. For the CDR3, the DNA is TGTGCCAGCAGCCAGGGACAGGGGTCTGAAGCTTTCTTT. Encoded protein: CASSQGQGSEAFF.

V gene TRBV28 combines with J gene TRBJ2-1; no reliable D call. CDR3 length: 13 residues. V was pared by 6 bases and J by 0 bases, with 6 bases between. Germline CDR1 reads MDHEN; CDR2 reads SYDVKM. The CDR3 loop reads CASRAGSYNEQFF. Written as DNA, the CDR3 is TGTGCCAGCAGGGCAGGCTCCTACAATGAGCAGTTCTTC.

The sample holds a few counts of this clone. This sequence joins TRBV7-8 and TRBJ1-3; a weak D match, TRBD1 (6 bases). Trimming stripped 5 bases from V and 4 bases from J, with 27 bases between. This CDR3 spans 19 amino acids. Germline V gene lookup returns CDR1 SGHVS and CDR2 FQNEAQ. CDR3 loop: CASSPRRGGVGRPGNTIYF. As DNA, the CDR3 is TGTGCCAGCAGCCCAAGGAGGGGGGGTGTGGGAAGGCCAGGAAACACCATATATTTT.

J is TRBJ1-4 and V is TRBV12-3 or TRBV12-4, with a weak D call TRBD1 (6 bases). The CDR3 is made up of 13 amino acids. V lost 6 bases, J lost 8 bases, and 13 bases lay in between. DNA of the CDR3: TGTGCCAGCAGGGGGGGGGCAAGGGAAAAACTGTTTTTT. Translating it yields CASRGGAREKLFF.

To note about this clone: Relative to the germline gene, one junction end is altered; a read error may explain this. The chain joins TRBV2 to TRBJ2-3; TRBD2 aligns across 7 bases. CDR3 size: 16 residues. Germline CDR1 and CDR2: SNHLY and FYNNEI. The CDR3 nucleotides read TGTGCCAGCAATGAAGGAGGGGCGGGAGAGACAGATACGCAGTATTTT. Translating gives CASNEGGAGETDTQYF.

The chain joins TRBV11-3 to TRBJ2-1; D not resolved. The germline gives CDR1 SGHNT, CDR2 YENEEA. The V end was cut by 4 bases, the J end by 3 bases, with 4 bases between. The CDR3 totals 12 residues. CDR3 region: CASSSHYNEQFF. CDR3 DNA: TGTGCCAGCAGCTCCCACTACAATGAGCAGTTCTTC. The variable domain in full, with the rest retrieved from reference TRBV11-3 and TRBJ2-1, is EAGVVQSPRYKIIEKKQPVAFWCNPISGHNTLYWYLQNLGQGPELLIRYENEEAVDDSQLPKDRFSAERLKGVDSTLKIQPAELGDSAVYLCASSSHYNEQFFGPGTRLTVL.

This rearrangement joins TRBV20-1 to TRBJ2-7, with D maybe TRBD2 (6 bases). With 6 bases removed from V and 3 bases from J, the gap between germline ends came to 9 bases. The CDR3 has 11 amino acids. Germline values: CDR1 DFQATT, CDR2 SNEGSKA (reference sequence). For the CDR3, the DNA is TGCAGTGCATGGGGGGACTACGAGCAGTACTTC. Protein product: CSAWGDYEQYF.

V gene TRBV10-3 combines with J gene TRBJ2-1; D perhaps matches TRBD2 (5 bases). Germline CDR1 is ENHRY and CDR2 is SYGVKD. Trimming cost V 2 bases and J 9 bases, with 14 bases left between them. This CDR3 has 14 amino acids. The CDR3 sequence is CAISEPRFRGEQFF. The CDR3 nucleotides are TGTGCCATCAGTGAGCCCCGATTCCGGGGTGAGCAGTTCTTC.

The rearrangement joins TRBV7-2 to TRBJ2-2, with 8 bases identical to TRBD2. This CDR3 comprises 14 residues. CDR1 and CDR2 from the germline V gene are SGHTA and FQGNSA. J was trimmed by 4 bases and V by 7 bases; bases with no gene match: 5. In DNA, the CDR3 is TGTGCCAGCATCATCAGCGGGGGCACCGGGGAGCTGTTTTTT. Translating gives CASIISGGTGELFF.

The chain couples TRBV11-3 to TRBJ2-3; 11 nucleotides align to TRBD2. Germline-derived CDR1 and CDR2 are SGHNT and YENEEA. After removal of 5 bases from V and 2 bases from J, the junction contained 6 bases not matched to a gene. This CDR3 is built from 16 residues. The CDR3 sequence: CASSQGTSGPTDTQYF. In DNA, the CDR3 is TGTGCCAGCAGCCAAGGGACTAGCGGACCCACAGATACGCAGTATTTT.

The chain carries TRBV29-1 and TRBJ2-3; D not certain. Germline V gives CDR1 SQVTM, CDR2 ANQGSEA. V lost 4 bases, J lost 6 bases, and 5 bases lay in between. The CDR3 is made up of 10 amino acids. CDR3 region: CSVAVDTQYF. CDR3 in DNA: TGCAGCGTTGCTGTGGATACGCAGTATTTT.

This chain uses TRBV5-4 with TRBJ1-2; 8 nucleotides match TRBD1. CDR3 length equals 14 residues. V was pared by 1 base and J by 2 bases, with 1 base of the junction left unmatched. CDR1 and CDR2 from the germline V gene are SGHNT and YYREEE (reference sequence). The CDR3 coding sequence is TGTGCCAGCAGCTTGCAGGGGGCGAACTATGGCTACACCTTC. This encodes CASSLQGANYGYTF.

The rearrangement uses TRBV23-1 and TRBJ1-1, with 7 bases matching TRBD1. TRBV23-1 is an open reading frame, and its role is uncertain. The V gene end was trimmed by 4 bases and the J gene end by 0 bases; junction bases not matched to a gene: 8. This CDR3 comprises 16 residues. The CDR3: CASSLWTDRMNTEAFF. The CDR3 coding sequence is TGCGCCAGCAGTCTCTGGACGGACAGGATGAACACTGAAGCTTTCTTT.

The CDR3 is CASSLPGQGYTEAFF. The DNA of the CDR3 is TGTGCCAGCAGCCTCCCCGGACAGGGCTACACTGAAGCTTTCTTT. The chain couples TRBV28 to TRBJ1-1, with 8 bases fitting TRBD1. CDR1 is MDHEN and CDR2 is SYDVKM in the germline V gene. J was trimmed by 3 bases and V by 6 bases; bases with no gene match: 9. The CDR3 length is 15 residues.

CDR3 sequence (DNA): TGTGCCAGCAGCGTAGGCCCTGGAGGGCCGGGGGGTAGTTCACCCCTCCACTTT. It yields the protein CASSVGPGGPGGSSPLHF. The genes are TRBV9 and TRBJ1-6, with a possible D match to TRBD1 (5 bases). Germline values: CDR1 SGDLS, CDR2 YYNGEE. Trimming removed 0 bases from V and 9 bases from J, with 22 bases in between. The CDR3 length is 18 residues.

The chain joins TRBV19 to TRBJ1-4; TRBD1 matches at 7 bases. Germline CDR1 is LNHDA and CDR2 is SQIVND (reference sequence). V shed 7 bases and J 8 bases; nucleotides not matched to a gene: 4. CDR3 length: 12 residues. The chain's CDR3 is CASTGGGEKLFF. The CDR3 DNA is TGTGCCAGTACAGGGGGAGGCGAAAAACTGTTTTTT.

CDR3 amino acids: CASRERVAYNEQFF. CDR3 sequence (DNA): TGTGCCAGCAGGGAGCGGGTGGCCTACAATGAGCAGTTCTTC. J is TRBJ2-1 and V is TRBV7-9; perhaps TRBD2 as D (6 bases). Looked up from germline, CDR1 is SEHNR and CDR2 is FQNEAQ (reference sequence). Trimming removed 6 bases from V and 2 bases from J, with 11 bases in between. The CDR3 length is 14 residues.

V and J are TRBV4-2 and TRBJ1-2; no definite D call. The germline CDR1 and CDR2 sequences are LGHNA and YNFKEQ. V was trimmed by 0 bases and J by 8 bases, leaving 13 bases between them. The CDR3 has 14 residues. The CDR3 nucleotides are TGTGCCAGCAGCCAAGATTTTGGCCTCGGGGGCTACACCTTC. Its protein product is CASSQDFGLGGYTF.

J is TRBJ2-1 and V is TRBV6-1; 9 nucleotides match TRBD2. Germline loops: CDR1 MNHNS, CDR2 SASEGT. The CDR3 consists of 16 residues. With V trimmed by 4 bases and J by 6 bases, 10 bases remained unmatched. The DNA for the CDR3 is TGTGCCAGCAGTGGGCGGGGGGGTAGGATGTTCAATGAGCAGTTCTTC. It encodes CASSGRGGRMFNEQFF.

The rearrangement links TRBV6-5 to TRBJ1-1; 7 nucleotides align to TRBD1. Germline CDR1 reads MNHEY; CDR2 reads SVGAGI. CDR3 length: 13 amino acids. Trimming at V came to 6 bases and at J to 4 bases, leaving 5 bases not matched to a gene. CDR3 nucleotide sequence: TGTGCCAGCAGGGGGACAGAGGGCACTGAAGCTTTCTTT. This codes for CASRGTEGTEAFF.

The rearrangement links TRBV28 to TRBJ2-6; D not certain. Germline V gene lookup returns CDR1 MDHEN and CDR2 SYDVKM. This CDR3 contains 16 residues. With 5 bases removed from V and 0 bases from J, the gap between germline ends came to 11 bases. CDR3 nucleotides: TGTGCCAGCAGTCACTGGGCCTCCTCTGGGGCCAACGTCCTGACTTTC. Its translation: CASSHWASSGANVLTF. Full variable domain (remainder filled in from reference TRBV28 and TRBJ2-6): DVKVTQSSRYLVKRTGEKVFLECVQDMDHENMFWYRQDPGLGLRLIYFSYDVKMKEKGDIPEGYSVSREKKERFSLILESASTNQTSMYLCASSHWASSGANVLTFGAGSRLTVL.

V is TRBV3-1 (or the pseudogene TRBV3-2) and J is TRBJ1-2; D not certain. V was pared by 1 base and J by 0 bases, with 3 bases between. CDR1 and CDR2 (germline): LGHDT, YNNKEL (reference sequence). This CDR3 contains 13 residues. CDR3 nucleotide sequence: TGTGCCAGCAGCCAAGTATCTAACTATGGCTACACCTTC. Amino acid sequence: CASSQVSNYGYTF.